These 23 T cell receptor beta chains were all obtained from the same sample, sequenced in a study of cytomegalovirus exposure and HLA in healthy donors. The protocol was immunoSEQ multiplex PCR, while the TCRdb copy is restricted to in-frame clones and leaves out a portion. This table holds 150,000 to 200,000 clones, 75% to 85% found once. Sequencing was carried out using PBMCs. Every receptor here comes from a woman under 40 in good health and CMV-seropositive.

The chain has TRBV27 and TRBJ2-2; D gene unclear. The V gene's germline CDR1 is MNHEY and CDR2 SMNVEV (reference sequence). Trimming took off 6 bases at V and 6 bases at J, with 14 bases between the two ends. CDR3 size: 14 residues. The CDR3 is CASRNIDLAGELFF. In DNA form, the CDR3 reads TGTGCCAGCAGAAACATAGACTTAGCCGGGGAGCTGTTTTTT.

V is TRBV30 and J is TRBJ1-4, with 10 positions matching TRBD1. The germline V gene has CDR1 GTSNPN and CDR2 SVGIG (reference sequence). The trim removed 3 bases at V and 7 bases at J, leaving 5 bases unmatched. The CDR3 is made up of 14 amino acids. The CDR3 DNA follows: TGTGCCTGGAGAGCCGGGACAGGGGTTGAAAAACTGTTTTTT. This translates into CAWRAGTGVEKLFF.

V gene TRBV29-1 combines with J gene TRBJ1-1; 9 nucleotides line up with TRBD1. The CDR3 is made up of 16 amino acids. Germline assignment: CDR1 SQVTM and CDR2 ANQGSEA. Losses at the gene ends were 6 bases for V and 0 bases for J; bases not matched to a gene: 11. The CDR3 sequence: CSVEPRDRVMNTEAFF. The CDR3, as DNA: TGCAGCGTGGAACCCCGGGACAGGGTCATGAACACTGAAGCTTTCTTT.

This sequence joins TRBV6-5 and TRBJ1-2; maybe TRBD1 (5 bases). Germline CDR1 is MNHEY and CDR2 is SVGAGI. CDR3 length equals 15 residues. Between the trimmed V and J ends, which lost 6 bases and 7 bases, there was a span of 21 bases. CDR3 nucleotide sequence: TGTGCCAGCAGCCGCGGGGTGAAGGGAAGGGGTGGCTACACCTTC. This encodes CASSRGVKGRGGYTF.

The rearrangement links TRBV6-1 to TRBJ2-1; 7 positions agree with TRBD2. CDR1 and CDR2 from the germline V gene are MNHNS and SASEGT. The CDR3 sequence is 16 residues long. The trim removed 4 bases at V and 7 bases at J, leaving 13 bases unmatched. The CDR3 spells CASSGAVLAKLNEQFF. The CDR3 DNA sequence: TGTGCCAGCAGTGGCGCGGTACTAGCGAAGCTTAATGAGCAGTTCTTC.

This rearrangement joins TRBV18 to TRBJ2-7, with 7 bases lining up with TRBD2. Losses at the gene ends were 0 bases for V and 3 bases for J; bases not matched to a gene: 8. The germline gives CDR1 KGHSH, CDR2 LQKENI. The CDR3 extends over 16 amino acids. For the CDR3, the DNA is TGTGCCAGCTCACCACCTTGGGGGGAGGGCCTCTACGAGCAGTACTTC. This translates into CASSPPWGEGLYEQYF.

Only one count was recorded for this clone. The chain employs TRBV27 and TRBJ2-1; a possible D gene is TRBD2 (6 bases). The CDR3 is 12 residues long. Germline CDR1 and CDR2: MNHEY and SMNVEV (reference sequence). V was cut by 3 bases and J by 10 bases, with 10 bases left in between. CDR3 in amino acids: CASSFQAGEQFF. The CDR3 coding sequence is TGTGCCAGCAGTTTTCAGGCGGGAGAGCAGTTCTTC.

The CDR3 spells CASSEARDEQYF. Here the CDR3 DNA reads TGTGCCAGCAGTGAAGCGAGGGACGAGCAGTACTTC. This rearrangement joins TRBV6-1 to TRBJ2-7, with D possibly being TRBD2 (5 bases). This CDR3 is built from 12 residues. Germline V gene data show CDR1 as MNHNS and CDR2 as SASEGT. V lost 0 bases and J lost 5, with 5 bases in between.

The chain combines TRBV5-1 with TRBJ1-1; 11 positions agree with TRBD1. CDR3 size: 17 residues. The germline V gene encodes CDR1 SGHRS and CDR2 YFSETQ. V shed 4 bases and J 1 base; nucleotides not matched to a gene: 9. CDR3 sequence (DNA): TGCGCCAGCAGCCGCCCGGACAGGGGGCTTGGGAACACTGAAGCTTTCTTT. Translation gives CASSRPDRGLGNTEAFF.

J is TRBJ2-3 and V is TRBV27; tentative D call: TRBD2 (5 bases). The CDR3 covers 17 residues. Trimming pared 8 bases from V and 1 base from J, leaving 22 bases between. Germline CDR1 and CDR2: MNHEY and SMNVEV (reference sequence). CDR3 residues: CASATEGTSLGTDTQYF. The CDR3 coding sequence is TGTGCCAGCGCAACCGAGGGAACTAGTCTGGGCACAGATACGCAGTATTTT.

In its sample, this clone was seen once. The chain has TRBV28 and TRBJ1-2; 9 nucleotides match TRBD1. There are 17 residues in the CDR3. V shed 9 bases and J 4 bases; nucleotides not matched to a gene: 18. Germline assignment: CDR1 MDHEN and CDR2 SYDVKM. CDR3 in amino acids: CASRVAGTGQQSYGYTF. The CDR3, as DNA: TGTGCCAGTCGCGTCGCAGGGACAGGGCAACAGAGCTATGGCTACACCTTC.

Worth noting for this clone: The same CDR3 arises from other DNA sequences in this sample as well. The V gene is TRBV29-1, the J gene TRBJ1-1, with TRBD1 as a possible D gene (6 bases). The CDR3 is made up of 11 amino acids. Trimming pared 3 bases from V and 8 bases from J, leaving 10 bases between. In germline, CDR1 is SQVTM, CDR2 ANQGSEA. CDR3 in amino acids: CSVESGTEAFF. The CDR3 nucleotides are TGCAGCGTTGAGTCGGGGACAGAAGCTTTCTTT.

J is TRBJ2-7 and V is TRBV5-1; D unresolved. The ends were cut back, 3 bases at V and 7 bases at J, with 14 bases in the middle. There are 13 residues in the CDR3. CDR1 is SGHRS, CDR2 YFSETQ, per germline. The CDR3 coding sequence is TGCGCCAGCAGCTCCGCCCCTGACGGGGAGCAGTACTTC. Amino acid sequence: CASSSAPDGEQYF.

This chain uses TRBV15 with TRBJ1-4; 7 bases fit TRBD1. J lost 7 bases, V lost 7 bases, and 12 bases had no gene match. The CDR3 has 15 amino acids. Germline V gene lookup returns CDR1 LNHNV and CDR2 YYDKDF (reference sequence). As DNA, the CDR3 is TGTGCCACCAACTCGGCCGGGACAGACGGTGAAAAACTGTTTTTT. It specifies CATNSAGTDGEKLFF.

The V call is TRBV6-1, the J call TRBJ1-5; no definite D call. The length of the CDR3 is 13 residues. Germline V gene data show CDR1 as MNHNS and CDR2 as SASEGT. The V and J ends lost 1 base and 9 bases respectively, with 10 bases between them. CDR3 amino acids: CASSEESSTPQHF. Written as DNA, the CDR3 is TGTGCCAGCAGTGAAGAATCGAGCACGCCCCAGCATTTT.

In its sample, this clone was seen a few times. The CDR3: CSATGDTEAFF. Here the CDR3 DNA reads TGCAGTGCAACAGGGGACACTGAAGCTTTCTTT. V and J are TRBV20-1 and TRBJ1-1, with 7 bases that match TRBD1. This CDR3 comprises 11 residues. CDR1 and CDR2 (germline): DFQATT, SNEGSKA (reference sequence). V was pared by 6 bases and J by 3 bases, with 1 base of the junction left unmatched.

V usage is TRBV19 and J usage is TRBJ2-2; no firm D call. This CDR3 region has 14 residues. CDR1 and CDR2 from the germline V gene are LNHDA and SQIVND (reference sequence). V dropped 2 bases and J dropped 6 bases, with 10 bases sitting between them. The CDR3 region is CASSISELAGELFF. The CDR3 nucleotides are TGTGCCAGTAGTATATCGGAGTTGGCCGGGGAGCTGTTTTTT.

V usage is TRBV5-1 and J usage is TRBJ1-2; D uncertain. This CDR3 is built from 13 residues. V was pared by 4 bases and J by 5 bases, with 12 bases between. Germline V lookup: CDR1 SGHRS, CDR2 YFSETQ. The CDR3 region is CASSPTPAYGYTF. In DNA form, the CDR3 reads TGCGCCAGCAGCCCAACCCCAGCGTATGGCTACACCTTC.

The chain couples TRBV29-1 to TRBJ1-2, with a possible D match to TRBD1 (6 bases). Germline lookup yields CDR1 SQVTM and CDR2 ANQGSEA. Trimming stripped 3 bases from V and 8 bases from J, with 13 bases between. The CDR3 runs 12 residues. The CDR3 protein is CSVEDSQGGYTF. The CDR3 coding sequence is TGCAGCGTTGAGGACAGCCAGGGAGGCTACACCTTC.

The gene calls are TRBV4-1 and TRBJ1-1; D not resolved. V gave up 2 bases and J gave up 1 base, with 17 bases separating them. The CDR3 runs to 17 residues. Germline values: CDR1 MGHRA, CDR2 YSYEKL. The CDR3 loop is CASSQPPGTQRNTEAFF. In DNA, the CDR3 is TGCGCCAGCAGCCAACCCCCGGGTACACAAAGGAACACTGAAGCTTTCTTT.

The J gene is TRBJ2-1, the V gene TRBV4-2, with 7 bases identical to TRBD2. V was clipped by 0 bases and J by 4 bases; unmatched bases: 3. Germline CDR1 reads LGHNA; CDR2 reads YNFKEQ. This CDR3 spans 15 amino acids. The CDR3, as DNA: TGTGCCAGCAGCCAAGATCACGGGAGGTACAATGAGCAGTTCTTC. This encodes CASSQDHGRYNEQFF.

The J gene is TRBJ1-1, the V gene TRBV20-1; D gene unclear. V was trimmed by 1 base and J by 11 bases, leaving 11 bases between them. The CDR3 totals 11 residues. Germline V gives CDR1 DFQATT, CDR2 SNEGSKA (reference sequence). CDR3 DNA sequence: TGCAGTGCTAGAGTCGGCCAGCGGGCTTTCTTT. Translating gives CSARVGQRAFF.

The chain has TRBV30 and TRBJ1-3; TRBD1 is a possible D gene (5 bases). Trimming removed 4 bases from V and 2 bases from J, with 15 bases in between. Germline-derived CDR1 and CDR2 are GTSNPN and SVGIG (reference sequence). The CDR3 runs to 15 residues. CDR3 sequence reads: CAWIDYGGAGNTIYF. The CDR3 DNA is TGTGCCTGGATAGATTACGGAGGGGCTGGAAACACCATATATTTT.